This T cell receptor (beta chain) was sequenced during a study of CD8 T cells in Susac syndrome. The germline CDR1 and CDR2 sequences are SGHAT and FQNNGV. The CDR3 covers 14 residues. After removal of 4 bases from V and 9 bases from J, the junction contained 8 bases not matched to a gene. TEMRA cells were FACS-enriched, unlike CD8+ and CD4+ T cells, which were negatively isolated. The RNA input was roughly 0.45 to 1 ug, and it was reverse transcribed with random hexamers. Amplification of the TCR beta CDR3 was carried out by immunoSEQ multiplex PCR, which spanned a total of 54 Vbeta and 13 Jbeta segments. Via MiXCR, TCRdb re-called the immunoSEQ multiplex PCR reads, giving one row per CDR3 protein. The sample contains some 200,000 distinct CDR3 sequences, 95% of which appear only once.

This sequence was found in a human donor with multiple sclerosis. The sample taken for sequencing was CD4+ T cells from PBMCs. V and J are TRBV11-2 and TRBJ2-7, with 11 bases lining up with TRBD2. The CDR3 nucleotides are TGTGCCAGCAGCTCGACTAGCGGGGCTACGATGCAGTACTTC. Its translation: CASSSTSGATMQYF. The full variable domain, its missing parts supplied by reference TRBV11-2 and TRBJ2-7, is EAGVAQSPRYKIIEKRQSVAFWCNPISGHATLYWYQQILGQGPKLLIQFQNNGVVDDSQLPKDRFSAERLKGVDSTLKIQPAKLEDSAVYLCASSSTSGATMQYFGPGTRLTVT.